A selection of T cell receptor beta chains follows, all from one sample in a study of OX40 agonist ivuxolimab in advanced cancers. Data came from immunoSEQ multiplex PCR; TCRdb stores just in-frame clones and leaves some out. The repertoire holds 99,000 or so clones, with around 94% as singletons. The specimen comprised CD4+ or CD8+ T cells sorted from blood, sampled in a trial of the OX40 agonist ivuxolimab. These receptors came from an adult with an advanced solid tumor such as melanoma, head and neck, liver or kidney cancer. The CDR3 runs from the conserved cysteine through the conserved F or W. A D gene is named only where the DNA matches it firmly. Only part of the rows carry a size: once, few, many, or a class if the clone is expanded.

j_gene: TRBJ2-3
abundance: .
d_gene: .
v_gene: TRBV5-4
CDR3nt: TGTGCCAGCAGCCCCGGGAGAGGAACAGATACGCAGTATTTT
CDR3aa: CASSPGRGTDTQYF

j_gene: TRBJ1-3
abundance: .
d_gene: .
v_gene: TRBV28
CDR3nt: TGTGCCAGCAGTTGGGGTAACTCTGGAAACACCATATATTTT
CDR3aa: CASSWGNSGNTIYF

j_gene: TRBJ2-5
abundance: .
d_gene: .
v_gene: TRBV5-1
CDR3nt: TGCGCCAGCAGCTTGGCCGGTCCCTCGGAGACCCAGTACTTC
CDR3aa: CASSLAGPSETQYF

j_gene: TRBJ2-2
abundance: once
d_gene: .
v_gene: TRBV9
CDR3nt: TGTGCCAGCAGCCCCCACGGGGGTAACACCGGGGAGCTGTTTTTT
CDR3aa: CASSPHGGNTGELFF

j_gene: TRBJ2-7
abundance: .
d_gene: .
v_gene: TRBV7-2
CDR3nt: TGTGCCAGCAGTATCAGGGGGGCACCCGGGGTAGAGCAGTACTTC
CDR3aa: CASSIRGAPGVEQYF

j_gene: TRBJ1-5
abundance: .
d_gene: .
v_gene: TRBV18
CDR3nt: TGTGCCAGCTCACCTGGGCAGAACAATCAGCCCCAGCATTTT
CDR3aa: CASSPGQNNQPQHF

j_gene: TRBJ2-1
abundance: .
d_gene: .
v_gene: TRBV6-5
CDR3nt: TGTGCCAGCAGTACTAGGGGGGTTAGAGGGTATGAGCAGTTCTTC
CDR3aa: CASSTRGVRGYEQFF

j_gene: TRBJ1-1
abundance: few
d_gene: .
v_gene: TRBV29-1
CDR3nt: TGCAGCGTCATGGGGCAGTTTGAAGCTTTCTTT
CDR3aa: CSVMGQFEAFF

j_gene: TRBJ1-4
abundance: .
d_gene: .
v_gene: TRBV14
CDR3nt: TGTGCCAGCAGCTCAAACGTGGGGGTGACTTATGAAAAACTGTTTTTT
CDR3aa: CASSSNVGVTYEKLFF

j_gene: TRBJ1-5
abundance: few
d_gene: .
v_gene: TRBV4-1
CDR3nt: TGCGCCAGCAGCCAAGCGGATCAGCCCCAGCATTTT
CDR3aa: CASSQADQPQHF

j_gene: TRBJ2-2
abundance: .
d_gene: .
v_gene: TRBV12-5
CDR3nt: TGTGCTAGTGGTTTGGTAAACGGACCCGGGGAGCTGTTTTTT
CDR3aa: CASGLVNGPGELFF

j_gene: TRBJ2-5
abundance: once
d_gene: .
v_gene: TRBV4-2
CDR3nt: TGTGCCAGCAGCCAACGCGGGACCTGGGAGACCCAGTACTTC
CDR3aa: CASSQRGTWETQYF

j_gene: TRBJ1-1
abundance: .
d_gene: .
v_gene: TRBV5-4
CDR3nt: TGTGCCAGCAGCTTGGCGGGGTTCACTGAAGCTTTCTTT
CDR3aa: CASSLAGFTEAFF

j_gene: TRBJ1-2
abundance: .
d_gene: .
v_gene: TRBV7-2
CDR3nt: TGTGCCAGCAGCTTAGCGATGCGGACTTCTAACTATGGCTACACCTTC
CDR3aa: CASSLAMRTSNYGYTF

j_gene: TRBJ2-7
abundance: .
d_gene: .
v_gene: TRBV7-2
CDR3nt: TGTGCCAGCAGCTTATTCAACCGGGACGTAGCCGGGGAGCAGTACTTC
CDR3aa: CASSLFNRDVAGEQYF